One and the same sample provided the 2 T cell receptor beta chains below, sequenced in a study of graft-versus-host responses after intestinal transplantation. Here immunoSEQ multiplex PCR was the method, and the copy in TCRdb shows in-frame clones only, minus some. Here the sample spans 25,000 to 35,000 clones, around 90% being singletons. Sequenced here: PBMCs, sampled around 62 weeks after intestinal transplantation. These receptors all stem from a human patient who received an intestinal transplant, so some T cells may come from the graft donor.

The rearrangement links TRBV10-2 to TRBJ2-3; 11 nucleotides agree with TRBD2. The CDR3 is 14 amino acids. The V and J ends lost 6 bases and 4 bases, in that order; junction bases with no gene match: 3. Germline V CDR1 and CDR2: WSHSY, SAAADI. The CDR3 is CASRLAGAADTQYF. DNA for the CDR3: TGCGCCAGCAGACTAGCGGGGGCCGCAGATACGCAGTATTTT.

The chain uses TRBV5-6 and TRBJ1-3; D is perhaps TRBD1 (6 bases). Trimming took off 0 bases at V and 3 bases at J, with 16 bases between the two ends. This CDR3 spans 17 amino acids. Germline CDR1 SGHDT, CDR2 YYEEEE. The DNA of the CDR3 is TGTGCCAGCAGCTTGGAGACCGGGCCAGGGGATGGAAACACCATATATTTT. Residues: CASSLETGPGDGNTIYF.